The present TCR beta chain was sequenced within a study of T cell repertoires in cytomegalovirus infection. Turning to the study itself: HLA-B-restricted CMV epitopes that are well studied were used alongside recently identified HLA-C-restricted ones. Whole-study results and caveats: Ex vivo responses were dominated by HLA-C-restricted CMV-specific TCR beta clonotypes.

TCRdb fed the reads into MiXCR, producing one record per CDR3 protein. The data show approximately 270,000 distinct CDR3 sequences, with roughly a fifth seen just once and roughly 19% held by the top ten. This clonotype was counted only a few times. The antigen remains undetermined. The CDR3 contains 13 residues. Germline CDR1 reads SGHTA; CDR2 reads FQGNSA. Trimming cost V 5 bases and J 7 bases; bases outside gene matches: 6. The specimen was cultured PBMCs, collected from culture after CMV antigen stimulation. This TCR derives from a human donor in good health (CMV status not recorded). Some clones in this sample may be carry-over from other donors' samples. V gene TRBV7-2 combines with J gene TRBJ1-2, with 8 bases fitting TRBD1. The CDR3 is CASSTQDRAGYTF. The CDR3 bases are TGTGCCAGCAGCACTCAGGACAGGGCTGGCTACACCTTC.